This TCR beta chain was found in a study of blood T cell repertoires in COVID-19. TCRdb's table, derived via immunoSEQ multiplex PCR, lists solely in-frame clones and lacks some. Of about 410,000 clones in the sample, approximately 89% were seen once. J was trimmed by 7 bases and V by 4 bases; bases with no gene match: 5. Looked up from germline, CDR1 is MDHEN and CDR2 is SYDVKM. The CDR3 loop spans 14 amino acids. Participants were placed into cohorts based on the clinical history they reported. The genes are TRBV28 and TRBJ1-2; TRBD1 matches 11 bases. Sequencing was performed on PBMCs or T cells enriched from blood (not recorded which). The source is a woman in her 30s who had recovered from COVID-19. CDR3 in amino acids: CASSSGQGDRGYTF. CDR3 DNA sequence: TGTGCCAGCAGTTCGGGACAGGGGGATCGTGGCTACACCTTC.